The clone carrying this T cell receptor beta chain has at least ten counts. Its antigen is unidentified. The sample originates from a study of neurological immune-mediated disorders. Deletions cut 5 bases from V and 5 bases from J, with 9 bases between. The CDR3 has 12 amino acids. CDR1 and CDR2 from the germline V gene are SGHRS and YFSETQ. The sorted libraries took 1 million CD4+ or CD8+ T cells. Findings of the study overall: None of the CDR3 amino acid sequences found in expanded clones was shared across subjects. This suggests that the TCR-beta repertoires were private in all groups.

cDNA synthesis was performed by 5'RACE with 10-nucleotide random UMIs. The output of every sequencing run, over 170 million TCR-beta sequences, came from 15-18 subjects. TCRdb re-called the 5' RACE reads with MiXCR, one entry per CDR3 protein. The data show more than 25,000 distinct CDR3 sequences, about 3.8% seen once. Material for sequencing was CD4+ T cells from blood. The clonotype was recovered from a woman in her thirties or forties in good health. This chain connects TRBV5-1 to TRBJ2-3; possible D gene TRBD2, 6 bases. In DNA, the CDR3 is TGCGCCAGCAGTCCGGGGGTAGATACGCAGTATTTT. This codes for CASSPGVDTQYF.